One and the same sample provided the 9 T cell receptor beta chains below, sequenced in a study of T cell responses to AZD1222 COVID-19 vaccine. Here immunoSEQ multiplex PCR was the method, and the copy in TCRdb shows in-frame clones only, minus some. In the table there are roughly 100,000 clones, 86% of which are singletons. The source was peripheral blood, collected on day 0 of AZD1222 vaccination. These receptors all come from an adult in good health.

CDR3 bases: TGTGCCAGCTCACCACCGTCCAGGGGGCAAATCGGAGCTTTCTTT. It is translated as CASSPPSRGQIGAFF. The chain employs TRBV18 and TRBJ1-1; the match to TRBD1 covers 8 bases. The CDR3 totals 15 residues. Losses at the gene ends were 0 bases for V and 10 bases for J; bases not matched to a gene: 10. The germline CDR1 and CDR2 sequences are KGHSH and LQKENI.

The CDR3 protein is CASSEAAGATVGYTF. The CDR3 DNA sequence: TGTGCCAGCAGTGAAGCGGCCGGTGCTACTGTAGGCTACACCTTC. V and J are TRBV2 and TRBJ1-2; no firm D call. In germline, CDR1 is SNHLY, CDR2 FYNNEI. The CDR3 length is 15 residues. The V end lost 0 bases, the J end lost 8 bases, and 16 bases lay between the germline ends.

The chain uses TRBV7-2 and TRBJ1-4; 8 bases agree with TRBD1. The germline V gene has CDR1 SGHTA and CDR2 FQGNSA. The CDR3 runs 15 residues. The V segment lost 5 bases and the J segment 5 bases; nucleotides outside the gene matches: 7. CDR3 region: CASSPGQGGNEKLFF. In DNA, the CDR3 is TGTGCCAGCAGCCCTGGACAGGGCGGGAATGAAAAACTGTTTTTT.

The genes are TRBV2 and TRBJ2-5; TRBD2 matches at 10 bases. Germline V lookup: CDR1 SNHLY, CDR2 FYNNEI. CDR3 length equals 17 residues. V shed 3 bases and J 4 bases; nucleotides not matched to a gene: 11. The CDR3: CASSDRSLAGVPETQYF. In DNA, the CDR3 is TGTGCCAGCAGTGACAGGTCCCTAGCGGGAGTTCCAGAGACCCAGTACTTC.

DNA for the CDR3: TGTGCCAGTACCCGGGGCACTGAAGCTTTCTTT. It translates to CASTRGTEAFF. The rearrangement links TRBV19 to TRBJ1-1, with unresolved D. Trimming removed 7 bases at V and 4 bases at J, with 7 bases between. The CDR3 has 11 amino acids. Germline V gives CDR1 LNHDA, CDR2 SQIVND (reference sequence).

The chain recombines TRBV28 with TRBJ2-2; D not certain. V was trimmed by 6 bases and J by 4 bases, leaving 15 bases between them. The CDR3 length is 15 residues. Germline CDR1 MDHEN, CDR2 SYDVKM. Here the CDR3 reads CASSPGHLTTGELFF. CDR3 nucleotide sequence: TGTGCCAGCAGCCCGGGCCACCTTACCACCGGGGAGCTGTTTTTT.

The rearrangement joins TRBV2 to TRBJ1-4; TRBD1 aligns across 7 bases. The CDR3 contains 14 residues. V lost 6 bases, J lost 3 bases, and 4 bases stayed unmatched. Germline-derived CDR1 and CDR2 are SNHLY and FYNNEI. The CDR3 spells CASRPGTANEKLFF. The CDR3, as DNA: TGTGCCAGCAGACCCGGGACAGCTAATGAAAAACTGTTTTTT.

The chain combines TRBV19 with TRBJ2-2; 8 nucleotides line up with TRBD1. CDR1 is LNHDA, CDR2 SQIVND, per germline (reference sequence). V was pared by 6 bases and J by 5 bases, with 5 bases of the junction left unmatched. The CDR3 totals 14 residues. The CDR3 sequence: CASRGTGGTGELFF. The CDR3 DNA follows: TGTGCCAGTAGGGGGACAGGTGGGACCGGGGAGCTGTTTTTT. Full variable domain (rest looked up from reference TRBV19 and TRBJ2-2): DGGITQSPKYLFRKEGQNVTLSCEQNLNHDAMYWYRQDPGQGLRLIYYSQIVNDFQKGDIAEGYSVSREKKESFPLTVTSAQKNPTAFYLCASRGTGGTGELFFGEGSRLTVL.

DNA of the CDR3: TGTGCCAGCAGCTTGAGGTCCAGGGCTGCAACTAATGAAAAACTGTTTTTT. It yields the protein CASSLRSRAATNEKLFF. The rearrangement joins TRBV5-6 to TRBJ1-4; D is perhaps TRBD1 (5 bases). Germline CDR1 reads SGHDT; CDR2 reads YYEEEE. With 1 base removed from V and 0 bases from J, the gap between germline ends came to 13 bases. The CDR3 runs to 17 residues.